The 10 T cell receptor beta chains presented below share a single source sample, sequenced in a study of blood T cell repertoires in COVID-19. Produced via immunoSEQ multiplex PCR; TCRdb's table is partial and in-frame only. The sample lists 150,000 to 200,000 clones, 88% seen once, with roughly 9% in the top ten. The specimen was PBMCs or T cells enriched from blood (not recorded which). These TCRs come from a young woman who had recovered from COVID-19.

V gene TRBV19 combines with J gene TRBJ1-1; TRBD1 agrees at 9 bases. V trimming: 6 bases; J trimming: 1 base; junction bases outside the gene matches: 12. This CDR3 is built from 17 residues. The V gene's germline CDR1 is LNHDA and CDR2 SQIVND (reference sequence). CDR3 loop: CASRPPGTGISNTEAFF. The CDR3 DNA reads as TGTGCCAGTAGGCCCCCCGGGACAGGGATCTCGAACACTGAAGCTTTCTTT.

The V and J genes are TRBV28 and TRBJ1-5; tentatively, D is TRBD1 (6 bases). Trimming removed 3 bases at V and 3 bases at J, with 24 bases between. This CDR3 region has 19 residues. Germline assignment: CDR1 MDHEN and CDR2 SYDVKM. CDR3 DNA sequence: TGTGCCAGCAGTTTTTCCCTGAGGTCCCGGGACAAGGTCAATCAGCCCCAGCATTTT. Its translation is CASSFSLRSRDKVNQPQHF.

The V and J genes are TRBV30 and TRBJ2-1, with a tentative D call TRBD1 (6 bases). Germline V gene lookup returns CDR1 GTSNPN and CDR2 SVGIG (reference sequence). The CDR3 is made up of 19 amino acids. Trimming removed 7 bases from V and 0 bases from J, with 28 bases in between. The CDR3 DNA sequence: TGTGCCTTCACCTTCGTGGGGGCTGGAAAAACAAGCTCCTACAATGAGCAGTTCTTC. The encoded protein is CAFTFVGAGKTSSYNEQFF.

The V gene is TRBV7-2, the J gene TRBJ2-2; 7 bases are shared with TRBD1. This CDR3 contains 16 residues. Germline V gives CDR1 SGHTA, CDR2 FQGNSA. Trimming took 1 base from V and 4 from J; bases not matched to a gene: 6. CDR3 amino acids: CASSLGPGGVTGELFF. CDR3 nucleotide sequence: TGTGCCAGCAGCTTAGGACCAGGGGGAGTCACCGGGGAGCTGTTTTTT.

This clone was detected once. This sequence joins TRBV6-1 and TRBJ2-3; 9 bases match TRBD2. The CDR3 runs to 18 residues. Germline CDR1 MNHNS, CDR2 SASEGT. J lost 2 bases, V lost 0 bases, and 9 bases had no gene match. CDR3: CASSEARLAGPFTDTQYF. The CDR3 DNA follows: TGTGCCAGCAGTGAAGCGCGGCTAGCGGGACCCTTCACAGATACGCAGTATTTT.

The chain carries TRBV2 and TRBJ2-3; D is uncertain. This CDR3 has 14 amino acids. Trimming cost V 4 bases and J 2 bases, with 10 bases left between them. In germline, CDR1 is SNHLY, CDR2 FYNNEI. This chain's CDR3 is CASSGASNTDTQYF. The DNA for the CDR3 is TGTGCCAGCAGTGGGGCAAGCAACACAGATACGCAGTATTTT.

In its sample, this clone was seen once. This chain joins TRBV3-1 (or the pseudogene TRBV3-2) and TRBJ2-1; TRBD2 aligns across 13 bases. The V and J ends lost 4 bases and 7 bases, in that order; junction bases with no gene match: 7. The CDR3 consists of 16 residues. The V gene's germline CDR1 is LGHDT and CDR2 YNNKEL (reference sequence). The CDR3 coding sequence is TGTGCCAGCAGCCTGGGACTAGCGGGGTTGAGGAATGAGCAGTTCTTC. The encoded protein is CASSLGLAGLRNEQFF.

The chain has TRBV5-1 and TRBJ2-1; 7 bases align to TRBD1. Germline values: CDR1 SGHRS, CDR2 YFSETQ. The CDR3 is made up of 15 amino acids. Unmatched junction bases numbered 3, after V lost 0 bases and J lost 3 bases. The CDR3 protein is CASSLVGGDYNEQFF. CDR3 DNA: TGCGCCAGCAGCTTGGTAGGGGGCGACTACAATGAGCAGTTCTTC.

The V and J genes are TRBV11-2 and TRBJ2-7, with D possibly TRBD1 on 5 matching bases. The CDR3 totals 14 residues. Germline CDR1 SGHAT, CDR2 FQNNGV. V was clipped by 1 base and J by 2 bases, with 9 bases between them. The CDR3 spells CASSLVKGPYEQYF. In DNA, the CDR3 is TGTGCCAGCAGCTTAGTTAAGGGGCCCTACGAGCAGTACTTC.

The rearrangement joins TRBV28 to TRBJ1-6; no definite D call. V was trimmed by 6 bases and J by 4 bases, leaving 19 bases between them. Germline V gene data show CDR1 as MDHEN and CDR2 as SYDVKM. CDR3 size: 17 residues. CDR3 in DNA: TGTGCCAGCAGCAGTTGGGCCCGTTCCTTATATAATTCACCCCTCCACTTT. The encoded protein is CASSSWARSLYNSPLHF.